These 26 T cell receptor beta chains share one sample of origin, sequenced in a study of Graves' ophthalmopathy and Graves' hyperthyroidism. RNA transcripts were the template, and TCR beta CDR3 regions were amplified from them. Second-round multiplex PCR came after a first-round RT-PCR that employed HTBI primers. TCRdb re-derived calls from the multiplex PCR reads in MiXCR, one entry per CDR3 protein. Of around 1.1 million distinct CDR3 sequences in the sample, 35% to 40% are singletons; the top ten hold over 8.5%. Material for sequencing was peripheral blood or thyroid tissue (not recorded which). The receptors shown here come from an adult man with Graves' hyperthyroidism.

This clonotype has ten or more counts. J is TRBJ1-4 and V is TRBV20-1; D gene unclear. Germline V CDR1 and CDR2: DFQATT, SNEGSKA (reference sequence). This CDR3 has 16 residues. V lost 0 bases, J lost 5 bases, and 16 bases lay in between. The CDR3: CSARDRIGRINEKLFF. In nucleotides, the CDR3 is TGCAGTGCTAGAGATAGAATCGGACGGATAAATGAAAAACTGTTTTTT.

This clonotype has a count of ten or more. Given a much more abundant clone one base away, this may be a read error. The chain couples TRBV7-8 to TRBJ2-7, with D hard to call. CDR3 length equals 12 residues. From germline, CDR1 is SGHVS and CDR2 FQNEAQ. V lost 2 bases, J lost 3 bases, and 5 bases lay in between. The CDR3 DNA follows: TGTGCCAGCAGCTTAAGGCGCTACGAGCAGTACTTC. Translated: CASSLRRYEQYF.

This chain uses TRBV19 with TRBJ1-4; D unclear. Germline loops: CDR1 LNHDA, CDR2 SQIVND (reference sequence). The CDR3 is made up of 14 amino acids. V was cut by 4 bases and J by 7 bases, with 13 bases left in between. CDR3 sequence (DNA): TGTGCCAGTAGTACCGGACGTGATCGTGAAAAACTGTTTTTT. It specifies CASSTGRDREKLFF. The entire variable domain, with the rest obtained from reference TRBV19 and TRBJ1-4, is as follows: DGGITQSPKYLFRKEGQNVTLSCEQNLNHDAMYWYRQDPGQGLRLIYYSQIVNDFQKGDIAEGYSVSREKKESFPLTVTSAQKNPTAFYLCASSTGRDREKLFFGSGTQLSVL.

This clonotype was observed at least ten times. V is TRBV19 and J is TRBJ1-2; D is uncertain. This CDR3 is built from 12 residues. CDR1 LNHDA and CDR2 SQIVND come from the germline V gene (reference sequence). V was cut by 5 bases and J by 6 bases, with 10 bases left in between. This CDR3 reads CASSGVKDGYTF. The CDR3, as DNA: TGTGCCAGTAGTGGGGTTAAGGATGGCTACACCTTC.

This clonotype was seen ten or more times. The chain carries TRBV7-9 and TRBJ1-2; D is uncertain. There are 15 residues in the CDR3. Germline values: CDR1 SEHNR, CDR2 FQNEAQ (reference sequence). V lost 4 bases, J lost 3 bases, and 15 bases lay in between. CDR3 protein: CASSSAISAHYGYTF. The CDR3 coding sequence is TGTGCCAGCAGCTCGGCGATTTCTGCTCACTATGGCTACACCTTC.

The chain couples TRBV6-2 or TRBV6-3 to TRBJ2-6; D ambiguous. CDR1 and CDR2 (germline): MNHEY, SVGEGT. The CDR3 contains 14 residues. V was cut by 5 bases and J by 3 bases, with 8 bases left in between. CDR3 protein: CASSQEVGANVLTF. The CDR3 bases are TGTGCCAGCAGTCAGGAAGTTGGGGCCAACGTCCTGACTTTC.

Only a few counts were recorded for this clonotype. The rearrangement uses TRBV5-5 and TRBJ2-7; D not resolved. The CDR3 spans 15 residues. Germline V lookup: CDR1 SGHKS, CDR2 YYEKEE (reference sequence). Trimming left V 0 bases short and J 4 bases short, with 14 bases between. The CDR3, as DNA: TGTGCCAGCAGCTTGGGTCCTGTGGGCCTTTACGAGCAGTACTTC. Residues: CASSLGPVGLYEQYF.

This clonotype has a count of ten or more. The chain recombines TRBV29-1 with TRBJ2-5; D is uncertain. The germline CDR1 and CDR2 sequences are SQVTM and ANQGSEA. CDR3 length equals 14 residues. The V and J ends lost 3 bases and 1 base respectively, with 12 bases between them. The CDR3 sequence is CSVEGPSGQETQYF. The CDR3 coding sequence is TGCAGCGTTGAGGGTCCATCCGGCCAAGAGACCCAGTACTTC.

This clonotype occurred many times. The rearrangement uses TRBV5-1 and TRBJ2-7, with D perhaps matching TRBD1 (6 bases). Deletions cut 4 bases from V and 0 bases from J, with 14 bases between. CDR3 length: 15 residues. Per germline, CDR1 SGHRS and CDR2 YFSETQ. Written as DNA, the CDR3 is TGCGCCAGCAGCCCACAGGGCATAAGCTCCTACGAGCAGTACTTC. It translates to CASSPQGISSYEQYF.

This clonotype turned up a few times. This sequence joins TRBV10-3 and TRBJ2-7, with 10 nucleotides matching TRBD2. Germline V CDR1 and CDR2: ENHRY, SYGVKD. The CDR3 totals 14 residues. The J segment lost 6 bases and the V segment lost 4 bases, leaving 6 bases of the junction unmatched. CDR3 in DNA: TGTGCCATCAGTGGCCTAGCGGGAGTTCCCGAGCAGTACTTC. Translation gives CAISGLAGVPEQYF.

The rearrangement links TRBV12-3 or TRBV12-4 to TRBJ2-7, with 8 positions matching TRBD2. The CDR3 length is 14 residues. Losses at the gene ends were 6 bases for V and 2 bases for J; bases not matched to a gene: 6. The CDR3 coding sequence is TGTGCCAGCAGCCGTGGGACTAGGACCTACGAGCAGTACTTC. Residues: CASSRGTRTYEQYF.

The table lists this clonotype with many counts. The chain recombines TRBV5-5 with TRBJ2-5, with D hard to call. The V end lost 6 bases, the J end lost 0 bases, and 15 bases lay between the germline ends. CDR1 is SGHKS, CDR2 YYEKEE, per germline (reference sequence). This CDR3 is 15 amino acids long. In nucleotides, the CDR3 is TGTGCCAGCACCAAGGGCGGCACTCACCAAGAGACCCAGTACTTC. Translation gives CASTKGGTHQETQYF.

This chain uses TRBV19 with TRBJ2-7; tentative D call: TRBD1 (6 bases). Germline V gene data show CDR1 as LNHDA and CDR2 as SQIVND (reference sequence). The CDR3 totals 15 residues. The V end was cut by 5 bases, the J end by 3 bases, with 17 bases between. The CDR3 here is CASSFRADRVYEQYF. DNA for the CDR3: TGTGCCAGTAGTTTCCGCGCGGACAGAGTCTACGAGCAGTACTTC.

This clonotype was detected ten times or more. The chain's CDR3 is CASSPWDRGYTEAFF. Here the CDR3 DNA reads TGTGCCAGTAGTCCGTGGGACAGGGGGTACACTGAAGCTTTCTTT. The chain employs TRBV19 and TRBJ1-1; 11 bases are a match to TRBD1. Germline values: CDR1 LNHDA, CDR2 SQIVND (reference sequence). V was clipped by 5 bases and J by 3 bases; unmatched bases: 5. The CDR3 spans 15 residues. The full variable domain, completed using reference TRBV19 and TRBJ1-1, is DGGITQSPKYLFRKEGQNVTLSCEQNLNHDAMYWYRQDPGQGLRLIYYSQIVNDFQKGDIAEGYSVSREKKESFPLTVTSAQKNPTAFYLCASSPWDRGYTEAFFGQGTRLTVV.

The chain links TRBV7-2 to TRBJ2-5; no definite D call. CDR1 and CDR2 (germline): SGHTA, FQGNSA. The CDR3 extends over 16 amino acids. The V end lost 0 bases, the J end lost 0 bases, and 11 bases lay between the germline ends. CDR3 in DNA: TGTGCCAGCAGCTTAGCGGAAACTAACTACCAAGAGACCCAGTACTTC. Amino acids: CASSLAETNYQETQYF.

Comment on this clonotype: A read error is possible here, since a much larger clone lies one base away. The J gene is TRBJ1-3, the V gene TRBV7-2; a weak D match, TRBD1 (5 bases). The CDR3 is 15 amino acids. The V gene's germline CDR1 is SGHTA and CDR2 FQGNSA. CDR3 region: CASSLASGQGNTTYF. DNA of the CDR3: TGTGCCAGCAGCTTAGCTTCAGGGCAAGGAAACACCACATATTTT. The complete variable domain, with remaining parts taken from reference TRBV7-2 and TRBJ1-3, reads GAGVSQSPSNKVTEKGKDVELRCDPISGHTALYWYRQSLGQGLEFLIYFQGNSAPDKSGLPSDRFSAERTGGSVSTLTIQRTQQEDSAVYLCASSLASGQGNTTYFGEGSWLTVV.

This clonotype occurred many times. The gene calls are TRBV7-2 and TRBJ1-1, with D possibly matching TRBD1 (5 bases). CDR3 length: 15 amino acids. Trimming pared 1 base from V and 6 bases from J, leaving 15 bases between. Germline V gene lookup returns CDR1 SGHTA and CDR2 FQGNSA. CDR3 DNA sequence: TGTGCCAGCAGCTTAGGGTCCCTCGGGGCCGCTGAAGCTTTCTTT. Encoded protein: CASSLGSLGAAEAFF.

This clonotype has more than one count but fewer than ten. The J gene is TRBJ2-2, the V gene TRBV9; D is perhaps TRBD1 (5 bases). This CDR3 comprises 14 residues. Trimming shortened V by 5 bases and J by 5 bases, and 13 bases separated the two germline ends. Germline loops: CDR1 SGDLS, CDR2 YYNGEE. The CDR3 region has the DNA TGTGCCAGCAGTTACTCGCCAGGGACCGGGGAGCTGTTTTTT. Its translation: CASSYSPGTGELFF.

This clonotype showed up many times. The rearrangement joins TRBV12-3 or TRBV12-4 to TRBJ1-6, with TRBD1 as a possible D gene (5 bases). The CDR3 length is 15 residues. Trimming cost V 3 bases and J 8 bases, with 14 bases left between them. The CDR3 sequence is CASSFQGRGHSPLHF. CDR3 nucleotides: TGTGCCAGCAGTTTCCAGGGAAGGGGCCATTCACCCCTCCACTTT.

The J gene is TRBJ2-7, the V gene TRBV11-2; tentatively, D is TRBD2 (5 bases). V was pared by 0 bases and J by 3 bases, with 12 bases between. The CDR3 covers 15 residues. Germline V gene sequence: CDR1 SGHAT, CDR2 FQNNGV. CDR3 nucleotides: TGTGCCAGCAGCTTAGAGCCCGGGGTAGGCTACGAGCAGTACTTC. Its translation: CASSLEPGVGYEQYF.

This clonotype showed up just once. V and J are TRBV4-3 and TRBJ2-2, with D possibly matching TRBD2 (6 bases). V gave up 0 bases and J gave up 7 bases, with 12 bases separating them. Per germline, CDR1 LGHNA and CDR2 YSLEER. The CDR3 is 15 residues long. The CDR3 loop is CASSQERGGDGELFF. The CDR3 nucleotides read TGCGCCAGCAGCCAAGAGAGGGGCGGGGACGGGGAGCTGTTTTTT.

The rearrangement joins TRBV29-1 to TRBJ1-3; 8 positions agree with TRBD1. The V gene end was trimmed by 4 bases and the J gene end by 2 bases; junction bases not matched to a gene: 7. CDR3 length equals 15 residues. The germline CDR1 and CDR2 sequences are SQVTM and ANQGSEA. CDR3 sequence reads: CSVGKDRETGNTIYF. CDR3 in DNA: TGCAGCGTTGGTAAGGACAGGGAGACTGGAAACACCATATATTTT.

The sample holds a few counts of this clonotype. This chain links TRBV6-6 with TRBJ2-5; TRBD1 aligns across 7 bases. Germline V lookup: CDR1 MNHNY, CDR2 SVGAGI (reference sequence). This CDR3 is built from 17 residues. Trimming removed 1 base from V and 2 bases from J; junction bases left unmatched: 10. CDR3 sequence reads: CASSYYVTGVGQETQYF. Written as DNA, the CDR3 is TGTGCCAGCAGTTACTACGTAACAGGGGTCGGGCAAGAGACCCAGTACTTC.

The chain is built from TRBV2 and TRBJ1-2; tentatively, D is TRBD1 (5 bases). Trimming left V 8 bases short and J 5 bases short, with 18 bases between. The length of the CDR3 is 14 residues. Germline CDR1 reads SNHLY; CDR2 reads FYNNEI. CDR3 in DNA: TGTGCCAGCCGCAGGGTGATGGGAAGTTATGGCTACACCTTC. Encoded protein: CASRRVMGSYGYTF.

The rearrangement uses TRBV4-1 and TRBJ1-1, with D hard to call. Trimming cost V 4 bases and J 0 bases, with 9 bases left between them. Germline loops: CDR1 MGHRA, CDR2 YSYEKL. The CDR3 covers 14 residues. The DNA of the CDR3 is TGCGCCAGCAGCCGTACAGAGTTGAACACTGAAGCTTTCTTT. It codes for CASSRTELNTEAFF.

About this clonotype: A much larger clone differs from this one at a single base, so this may be a read error. The chain combines TRBV5-1 with TRBJ1-1; D possibly corresponds to TRBD1 (5 bases). The CDR3 has 13 amino acids. Per germline, CDR1 SGHRS and CDR2 YFSETQ. The CDR3 loop reads CASSQDGPRGAFF. The CDR3 DNA is TGTGCCAGCAGCCAAGATGGCCCGAGGGGAGCTTTCTTT.